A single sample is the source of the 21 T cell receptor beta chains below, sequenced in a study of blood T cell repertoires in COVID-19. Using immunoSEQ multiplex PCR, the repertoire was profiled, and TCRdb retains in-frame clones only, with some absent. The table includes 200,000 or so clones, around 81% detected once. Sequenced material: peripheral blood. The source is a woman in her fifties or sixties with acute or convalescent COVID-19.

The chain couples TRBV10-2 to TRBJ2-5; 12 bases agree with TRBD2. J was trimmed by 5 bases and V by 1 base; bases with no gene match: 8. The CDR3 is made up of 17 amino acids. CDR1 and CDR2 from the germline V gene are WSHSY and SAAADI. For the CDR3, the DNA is TGCGCCAGCAGTGAGTTCGGACTAGCGGGGTCGCGGGAGACCCAGTACTTC. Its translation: CASSEFGLAGSRETQYF.

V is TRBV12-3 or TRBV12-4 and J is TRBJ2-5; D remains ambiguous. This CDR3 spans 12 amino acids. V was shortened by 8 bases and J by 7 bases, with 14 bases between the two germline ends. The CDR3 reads CASSLGPGTQYF. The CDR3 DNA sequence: TGTGCCAGCTCTTTGGGTCCGGGGACCCAGTACTTC.

The CDR3 protein is CASRRTGNLDEQFF. In DNA, the CDR3 is TGTGCCAGCAGACGAACGGGGAATTTAGATGAGCAGTTCTTC. The V gene is TRBV2, the J gene TRBJ2-1, with a possible D match to TRBD2 (5 bases). CDR1 and CDR2 from the germline V gene are SNHLY and FYNNEI. The CDR3 is 14 amino acids. The ends were cut back, 6 bases at V and 8 bases at J, with 17 bases in the middle.

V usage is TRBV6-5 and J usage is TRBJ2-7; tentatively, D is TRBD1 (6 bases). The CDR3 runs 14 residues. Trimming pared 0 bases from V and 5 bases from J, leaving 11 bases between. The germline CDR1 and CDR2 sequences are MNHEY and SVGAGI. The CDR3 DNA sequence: TGTGCCAGCAGTTACTCGGACAGTTCCCACGAGCAGTACTTC. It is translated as CASSYSDSSHEQYF.

The CDR3 loop reads CASSSQGAEKLFF. The CDR3 nucleotides read TGTGCCAGCAGCTCACAGGGAGCCGAAAAACTGTTTTTT. This chain uses TRBV7-9 with TRBJ1-4; D perhaps matches TRBD1 (6 bases). This CDR3 spans 13 amino acids. Trimming removed 4 bases from V and 8 bases from J, with 11 bases in between. Germline-derived CDR1 and CDR2 are SEHNR and FQNEAQ (reference sequence). Filled out from reference TRBV7-9 and TRBJ1-4, the complete variable domain reads DTGVSQNPRHKITKRGQNVTFRCDPISEHNRLYWYRQTLGQGPEFLTYFQNEAQLEKSRLLSDRFSAERPKGSFSTLEIQRTEQGDSAMYLCASSSQGAEKLFFGSGTQLSVL.

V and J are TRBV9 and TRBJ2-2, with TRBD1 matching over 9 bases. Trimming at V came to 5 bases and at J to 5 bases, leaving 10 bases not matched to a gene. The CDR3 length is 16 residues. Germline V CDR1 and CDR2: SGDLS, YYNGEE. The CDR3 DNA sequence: TGTGCCAGCAGTCTTACACCGGGACAGGGAACCGGGGAGCTGTTTTTT. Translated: CASSLTPGQGTGELFF.

Here the CDR3 reads CASTRTGRGTAYGYTF. CDR3 bases: TGTGCCAGCACTCGGACAGGCCGTGGGACAGCCTATGGCTACACCTTC. The V call is TRBV2, the J call TRBJ1-2, with 7 bases fitting TRBD1. V was pared by 7 bases and J by 4 bases, with 15 bases of the junction left unmatched. Germline values: CDR1 SNHLY, CDR2 FYNNEI. The CDR3 runs to 16 residues.

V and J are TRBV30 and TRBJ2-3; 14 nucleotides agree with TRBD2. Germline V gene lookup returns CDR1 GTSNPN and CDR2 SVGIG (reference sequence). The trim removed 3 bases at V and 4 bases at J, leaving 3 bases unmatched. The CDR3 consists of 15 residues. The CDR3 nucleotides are TGTGCCTGGAGAAGGACTAGCGGGGGGTCAGATACGCAGTATTTT. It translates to CAWRRTSGGSDTQYF. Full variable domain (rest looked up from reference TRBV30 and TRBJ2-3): SQTIHQWPATLVQPVGSPLSLECTVEGTSNPNLYWYRQAAGRGLQLLFYSVGIGQISSEVPQNLSASRPQDRQFILSSKKLLLSDSGFYLCAWRRTSGGSDTQYFGPGTRLTVL.

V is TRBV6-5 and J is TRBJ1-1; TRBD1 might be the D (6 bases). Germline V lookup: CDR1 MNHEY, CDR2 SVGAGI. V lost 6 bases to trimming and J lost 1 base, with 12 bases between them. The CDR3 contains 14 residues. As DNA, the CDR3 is TGTGCCAGCAGACAAACAGGGAAGAACACTGAAGCTTTCTTT. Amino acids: CASRQTGKNTEAFF.

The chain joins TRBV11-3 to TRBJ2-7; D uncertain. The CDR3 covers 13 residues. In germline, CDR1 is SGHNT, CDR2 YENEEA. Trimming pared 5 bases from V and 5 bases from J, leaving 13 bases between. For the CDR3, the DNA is TGTGCCAGCAGCCTCGGTCCCCTAGACGAGCAGTACTTC. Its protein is CASSLGPLDEQYF.

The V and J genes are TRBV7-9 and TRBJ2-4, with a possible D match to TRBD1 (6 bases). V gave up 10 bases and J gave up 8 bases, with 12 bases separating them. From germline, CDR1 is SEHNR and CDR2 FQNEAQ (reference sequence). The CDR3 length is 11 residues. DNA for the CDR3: TGTGCCATCAGGACAGAGCACATTCAGTACTTC. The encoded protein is CAIRTEHIQYF. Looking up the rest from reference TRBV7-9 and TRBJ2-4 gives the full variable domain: DTGVSQNPRHKITKRGQNVTFRCDPISEHNRLYWYRQTLGQGPEFLTYFQNEAQLEKSRLLSDRFSAERPKGSFSTLEIQRTEQGDSAMYLCAIRTEHIQYFGAGTRLSVL.

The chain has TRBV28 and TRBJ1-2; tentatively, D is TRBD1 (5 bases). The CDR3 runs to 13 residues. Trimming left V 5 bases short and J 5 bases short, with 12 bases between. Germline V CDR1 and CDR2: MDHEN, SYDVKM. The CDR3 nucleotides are TGTGCCAGCAGTCGACAGATGCTATATGGCTACACCTTC. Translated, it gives CASSRQMLYGYTF.

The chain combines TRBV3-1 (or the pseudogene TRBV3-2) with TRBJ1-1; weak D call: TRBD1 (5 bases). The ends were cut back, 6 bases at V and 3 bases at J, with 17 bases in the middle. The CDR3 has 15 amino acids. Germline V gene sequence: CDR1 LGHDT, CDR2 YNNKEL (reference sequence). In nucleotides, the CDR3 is TGTGCCAGCAGTCTAACAGCACAGGCTGACACTGAAGCTTTCTTT. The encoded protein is CASSLTAQADTEAFF.

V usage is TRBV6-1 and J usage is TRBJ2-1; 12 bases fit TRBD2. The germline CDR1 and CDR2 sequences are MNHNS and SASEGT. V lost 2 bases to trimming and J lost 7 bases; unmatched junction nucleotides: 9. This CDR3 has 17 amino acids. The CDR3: CASSELAGGLLRNEQFF. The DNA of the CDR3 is TGTGCCAGCAGTGAACTAGCGGGGGGGTTACTTAGGAATGAGCAGTTCTTC.

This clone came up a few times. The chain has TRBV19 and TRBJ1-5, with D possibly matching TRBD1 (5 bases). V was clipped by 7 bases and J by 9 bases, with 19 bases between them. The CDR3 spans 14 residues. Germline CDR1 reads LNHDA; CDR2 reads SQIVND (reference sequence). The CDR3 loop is CASKMGAGTTPQHF. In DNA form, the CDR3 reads TGTGCCAGTAAAATGGGTGCAGGGACTACGCCCCAGCATTTT.

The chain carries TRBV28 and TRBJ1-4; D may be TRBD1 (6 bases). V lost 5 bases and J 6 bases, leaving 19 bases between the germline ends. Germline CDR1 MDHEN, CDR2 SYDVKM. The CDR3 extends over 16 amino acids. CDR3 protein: CASSPPTGFWDEKLFF. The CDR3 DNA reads TGTGCCAGCAGTCCCCCTACAGGGTTTTGGGATGAAAAACTGTTTTTT.

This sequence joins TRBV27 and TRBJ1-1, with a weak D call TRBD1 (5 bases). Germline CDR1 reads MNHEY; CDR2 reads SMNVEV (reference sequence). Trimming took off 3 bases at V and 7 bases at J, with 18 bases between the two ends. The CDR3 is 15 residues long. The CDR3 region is CASSFSPTDRVEAFF. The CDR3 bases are TGTGCCAGCAGTTTCTCCCCAACTGACAGAGTTGAAGCTTTCTTT.

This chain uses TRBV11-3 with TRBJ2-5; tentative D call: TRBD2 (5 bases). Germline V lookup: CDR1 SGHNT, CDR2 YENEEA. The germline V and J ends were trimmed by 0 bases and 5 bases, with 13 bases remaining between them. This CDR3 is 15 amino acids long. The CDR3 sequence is CASSLDPEEGETQYF. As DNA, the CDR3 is TGTGCCAGCAGCTTAGATCCTGAAGAGGGCGAGACCCAGTACTTC.

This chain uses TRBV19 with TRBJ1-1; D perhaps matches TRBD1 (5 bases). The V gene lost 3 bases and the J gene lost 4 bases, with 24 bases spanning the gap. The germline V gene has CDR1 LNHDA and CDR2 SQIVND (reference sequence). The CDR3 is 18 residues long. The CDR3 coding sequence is TGTGCCAGTAGTATTGGGGGGGTGGATATCTTCGTAGGCACTGAAGCTTTCTTT. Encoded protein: CASSIGGVDIFVGTEAFF.

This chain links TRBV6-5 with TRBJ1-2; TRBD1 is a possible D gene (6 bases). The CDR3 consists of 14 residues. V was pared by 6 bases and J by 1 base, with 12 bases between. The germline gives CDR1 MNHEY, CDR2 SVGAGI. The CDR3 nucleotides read TGTGCCAGCAGAGCGACACAGGGTAACTATGGCTACACCTTC. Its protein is CASRATQGNYGYTF.

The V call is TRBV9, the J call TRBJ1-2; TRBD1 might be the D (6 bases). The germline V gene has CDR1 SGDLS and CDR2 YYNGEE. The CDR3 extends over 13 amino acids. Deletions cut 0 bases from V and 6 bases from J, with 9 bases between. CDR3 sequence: CASSVATGDGYTF. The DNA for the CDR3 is TGTGCCAGCAGCGTAGCGACAGGAGATGGCTACACCTTC.